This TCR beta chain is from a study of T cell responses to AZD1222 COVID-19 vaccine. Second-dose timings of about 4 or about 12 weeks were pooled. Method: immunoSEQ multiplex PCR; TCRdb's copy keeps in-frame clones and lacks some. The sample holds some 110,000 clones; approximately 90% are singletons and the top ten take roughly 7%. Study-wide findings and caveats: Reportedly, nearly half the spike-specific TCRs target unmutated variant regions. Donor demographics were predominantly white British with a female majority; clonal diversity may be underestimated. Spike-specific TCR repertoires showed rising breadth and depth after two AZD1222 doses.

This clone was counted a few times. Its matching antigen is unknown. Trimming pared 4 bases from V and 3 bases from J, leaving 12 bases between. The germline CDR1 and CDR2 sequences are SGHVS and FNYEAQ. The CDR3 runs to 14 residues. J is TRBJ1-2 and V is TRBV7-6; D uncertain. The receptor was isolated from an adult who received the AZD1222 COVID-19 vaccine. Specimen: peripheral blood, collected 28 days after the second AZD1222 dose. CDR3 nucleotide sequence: TGTGCCAGCAGCTCCACCCCAGGATACTATGGCTACACCTTC. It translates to CASSSTPGYYGYTF. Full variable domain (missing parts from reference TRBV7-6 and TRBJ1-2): GAGVSQSPRYKVTKRGQDVALRCDPISGHVSLYWYRQALGQGPEFLTYFNYEAQQDKSGLPNDRFSAERPEGSISTLTIQRTEQRDSAMYRCASSSTPGYYGYTFGSGTRLTVV.